The 29 T cell receptor beta chains below were found in one sample sequenced in a study of T cell changes during pregnancy in multiple sclerosis. Repertoires were generated with immunoSEQ multiplex PCR, while TCRdb's copy carries only in-frame clones and drops some. The table lists roughly 40,000 clones, about 93% of them singletons. The sequencing here drew on CD4+ T cells from peripheral blood mononuclear cells, taken in the third trimester of pregnancy. These receptors were obtained from a female donor with multiple sclerosis, enrolled in a pregnancy study.

The chain recombines TRBV30 with TRBJ1-5, with a tentative D call TRBD1 (6 bases). The CDR3 loop spans 14 amino acids. Per germline, CDR1 GTSNPN and CDR2 SVGIG (reference sequence). V was trimmed by 3 bases and J by 9 bases, leaving 18 bases between them. The CDR3 protein is CAWRFTQGKGPQHF. For the CDR3, the DNA is TGTGCCTGGAGATTTACACAGGGAAAAGGGCCCCAGCATTTT.

CDR3 nucleotide sequence: TGTGCCAGCAGGGCAGGGGGCGCCCCCCGCGAGCAGTACTTC. Translation gives CASRAGGAPREQYF. This sequence joins TRBV28 and TRBJ2-7, with TRBD1 matching over 8 bases. J lost 6 bases, V lost 6 bases, and 10 bases had no gene match. CDR3 length: 14 residues. Per the germline V gene, CDR1 is MDHEN and CDR2 is SYDVKM.

The CDR3 sequence: CAWERGTSGVGSYNEQFF. For the CDR3, the DNA is TGTGCCTGGGAGAGGGGGACTAGCGGGGTGGGCTCCTACAATGAGCAGTTCTTC. The rearrangement uses TRBV30 and TRBJ2-1; 13 nucleotides line up with TRBD2. The junction had 10 bases not matched to a gene; V was cut back by 5 bases and J by 0 bases. The CDR3 is 18 residues long. Germline lookup yields CDR1 GTSNPN and CDR2 SVGIG (reference sequence).

The chain employs TRBV5-1 and TRBJ2-5; 13 bases map to TRBD2. This CDR3 has 15 amino acids. Germline V gene sequence: CDR1 SGHRS, CDR2 YFSETQ. V lost 3 bases and J lost 5; bases outside the gene matches: 4. The CDR3 spells CASSSGLAGRETQYF. In nucleotides, the CDR3 is TGCGCCAGCAGCTCGGGACTAGCGGGAAGGGAGACCCAGTACTTC.

The genes are TRBV18 and TRBJ1-1, with D possibly TRBD1 on 5 matching bases. V gave up 2 bases and J gave up 0 bases, with 10 bases separating them. Per the germline V gene, CDR1 is KGHSH and CDR2 is LQKENI. The CDR3 consists of 15 residues. The CDR3 region has the DNA TGTGCCAGCTCACCAGACAGAGAACTGAACACTGAAGCTTTCTTT. Translation gives CASSPDRELNTEAFF.

The rearrangement joins TRBV5-4 to TRBJ1-2, with 7 positions matching TRBD1. This CDR3 has 14 amino acids. Germline V lookup: CDR1 SGHNT, CDR2 YYREEE (reference sequence). The trim removed 5 bases at V and 4 bases at J, leaving 8 bases unmatched. CDR3 sequence reads: CASSSAGQLYGYTF. CDR3 DNA sequence: TGTGCCAGCAGTTCCGCGGGACAGCTCTATGGCTACACCTTC.

The rearrangement links TRBV6-1 to TRBJ1-5; D uncertain. The V gene's germline CDR1 is MNHNS and CDR2 SASEGT. Trimming cost V 6 bases and J 6 bases, with 12 bases left between them. The CDR3 spans 13 residues. CDR3 coding DNA: TGTGCCAGCAGAACAGTGGTAGGTCAGCCCCAGCATTTT. Translated, it gives CASRTVVGQPQHF.

This chain uses TRBV19 with TRBJ2-3; tentatively, D is TRBD2 (6 bases). Germline CDR1 reads LNHDA; CDR2 reads SQIVND (reference sequence). This CDR3 comprises 14 residues. The germline V and J ends were trimmed by 5 bases and 3 bases, with 12 bases remaining between them. In nucleotides, the CDR3 is TGTGCCAGTAGTTCGCGGCGGGGAACAGATACGCAGTATTTT. This codes for CASSSRRGTDTQYF.

This chain connects TRBV29-1 to TRBJ2-7, with 8 bases that match TRBD2. CDR1 and CDR2 from the germline V gene are SQVTM and ANQGSEA. The CDR3 contains 13 residues. The V gene end was trimmed by 4 bases and the J gene end by 6 bases; junction bases not matched to a gene: 8. In nucleotides, the CDR3 is TGCAGCGTTGCCCTTGGACTAGCCTCCGAGCAGTACTTC. Its translation: CSVALGLASEQYF.

The chain is built from TRBV29-1 and TRBJ2-5, with 7 bases matching TRBD1. Germline V gene lookup returns CDR1 SQVTM and CDR2 ANQGSEA. The CDR3 covers 16 residues. J gave up 1 base and V 7 bases, and 15 bases lay outside the gene matches. The CDR3 sequence: CSGQTPTGPIQETQYF. The CDR3, as DNA: TGCAGCGGCCAAACCCCGACAGGGCCGATCCAAGAGACCCAGTACTTC.

This clone has a handful of counts. CDR3 loop: CATSSNLGGYEQYF. In DNA form, the CDR3 reads TGTGCCACCAGCAGTAACCTAGGGGGTTACGAGCAGTACTTC. This chain joins TRBV15 and TRBJ2-7; maybe TRBD1 (6 bases). CDR3 size: 14 residues. Trimming took 3 bases from V and 4 from J, leaving 13 bases between them. Germline V lookup: CDR1 LNHNV, CDR2 YYDKDF (reference sequence).

This rearrangement joins TRBV5-4 to TRBJ1-4; no clear D. V was clipped by 4 bases and J by 0 bases, with 10 bases between them. The CDR3 is 15 residues long. Per germline, CDR1 SGHNT and CDR2 YYREEE (reference sequence). CDR3 sequence (DNA): TGTGCCAGCAGCACTGACGGGGCAACTAATGAAAAACTGTTTTTT. Translation gives CASSTDGATNEKLFF.

This sequence joins TRBV6-5 and TRBJ2-1; D is possibly TRBD2 (5 bases). V lost 6 bases and J 0 bases, leaving 9 bases between the germline ends. The CDR3 extends over 14 amino acids. The germline CDR1 and CDR2 sequences are MNHEY and SVGAGI. The CDR3 bases are TGTGCCAGCAGGCGTCGGGGCTCCTACAATGAGCAGTTCTTC. This sequence encodes CASRRRGSYNEQFF.

This chain connects TRBV6-4 to TRBJ2-2; TRBD1 matches 7 bases. The germline gives CDR1 MRHNA, CDR2 SNTAGT. J gave up 7 bases and V 5 bases, and 1 base lay outside the gene matches. This CDR3 region has 12 residues. DNA of the CDR3: TGTGCCAGCAGTCGACAGGGCGGGGAGCTGTTTTTT. Translated: CASSRQGGELFF.

This chain links TRBV7-6 with TRBJ2-7; TRBD2 agrees at 12 bases. From germline, CDR1 is SGHVS and CDR2 FNYEAQ. V gave up 4 bases and J gave up 5 bases; unmatched junction bases: 12. The CDR3 has 17 amino acids. The CDR3 region is CASSSRLAGDAVHEQYF. The DNA for the CDR3 is TGTGCCAGCAGCTCACGACTAGCGGGAGACGCTGTCCACGAGCAGTACTTC.

J is TRBJ2-7 and V is TRBV12-1; the table's D call, TRBD2, was not checked against the DNA. TRBV12-1 is flagged as a pseudogene. The CDR3 has 18 amino acids. The CDR3 protein is CASSKNGTSGSFGDEQYF. For the CDR3, the DNA is TGTGCCAGCAGCAAGAATGGGACTAGCGGGAGTTTCGGGGACGAGCAGTACTTC.

CDR3 DNA sequence: TGTGCCAGTAGTAGGGGGCCGGGACTAGCGGACGAGCAGTACTTC. Translating it yields CASSRGPGLADEQYF. The rearrangement links TRBV19 to TRBJ2-7; 11 nucleotides match TRBD2. The CDR3 has 15 residues. Per the germline V gene, CDR1 is LNHDA and CDR2 is SQIVND (reference sequence). J was trimmed by 5 bases and V by 4 bases; bases with no gene match: 7.

A single count supports this clone. The J gene is TRBJ2-2, the V gene TRBV18, with 9 bases aligning to TRBD2. CDR1 is KGHSH, CDR2 LQKENI, per germline. J lost 6 bases, V lost 3 bases, and 8 bases had no gene match. The CDR3 contains 16 residues. CDR3 nucleotide sequence: TGTGCCAGCTCACCGCCCCCGGGACTAGCTCCCGGGGAGCTGTTTTTT. It specifies CASSPPPGLAPGELFF.

This chain connects TRBV5-1 to TRBJ2-2; 8 bases match TRBD1. V lost 7 bases, J lost 3 bases, and 5 bases stayed unmatched. The CDR3 has 14 residues. Germline V gene sequence: CDR1 SGHRS, CDR2 YFSETQ. The chain's CDR3 is CASSTGEDTGELFF. The CDR3 coding sequence is TGCGCCAGCTCGACAGGGGAAGACACCGGGGAGCTGTTTTTT.

The chain couples TRBV28 to TRBJ1-1; 7 bases map to TRBD1. The length of the CDR3 is 13 residues. Germline V lookup: CDR1 MDHEN, CDR2 SYDVKM. Unmatched junction bases numbered 10, after V lost 10 bases and J lost 5 bases. CDR3 region: CAIQRGPGTEAFF. For the CDR3, the DNA is TGTGCCATCCAAAGGGGGCCAGGGACTGAAGCTTTCTTT.

As DNA, the CDR3 is TGTGCCAGCAGCTTAGGTTACAGGGGGGCCGGGGAGCTGTTTTTT. Its protein product is CASSLGYRGAGELFF. The J gene is TRBJ2-2, the V gene TRBV7-2; 8 nucleotides align to TRBD1. This CDR3 has 15 residues. In germline, CDR1 is SGHTA, CDR2 FQGNSA. The V gene end was trimmed by 1 base and the J gene end by 6 bases; junction bases not matched to a gene: 4.

The chain is built from TRBV15 and TRBJ1-2; 9 bases align to TRBD1. Germline V gene data show CDR1 as LNHNV and CDR2 as YYDKDF (reference sequence). The CDR3 sequence is 15 residues long. V lost 0 bases to trimming and J lost 6 bases; unmatched junction nucleotides: 5. The CDR3 protein is CATSRDIQGANGYTF. The CDR3 bases are TGTGCCACCAGCAGAGATATACAGGGGGCCAATGGCTACACCTTC. The entire variable domain, with the rest obtained from reference TRBV15 and TRBJ1-2, is as follows: DAMVIQNPRYQVTQFGKPVTLSCSQTLNHNVMYWYQQKSSQAPKLLFHYYDKDFNNEADTPDNFQSRRPNTSFCFLDIRSPGLGDTAMYLCATSRDIQGANGYTFGSGTRLTVV.

The J gene is TRBJ2-3, the V gene TRBV14; D might be TRBD1 (5 bases). CDR3 length: 16 amino acids. The V gene's germline CDR1 is SGHDN and CDR2 FVKESK. The V end lost 4 bases, the J end lost 1 base, and 15 bases lay between the germline ends. The CDR3 nucleotides are TGTGCCAGCAGCCCGGGTAGGGGCGCGGGCACAGATACGCAGTATTTT. Its translation: CASSPGRGAGTDTQYF.

This chain links TRBV28 with TRBJ2-1, with 11 positions matching TRBD2. The CDR3 consists of 16 residues. J lost 8 bases, V lost 8 bases, and 14 bases had no gene match. The germline V gene has CDR1 MDHEN and CDR2 SYDVKM. Here the CDR3 DNA reads TGTGCCAGCGCCCATAGCGGGAGGGCCTCTTCCCATGAGCAGTTCTTC. Its protein is CASAHSGRASSHEQFF.

The chain is built from TRBV18 and TRBJ1-4; 7 nucleotides line up with TRBD1. The J segment lost 6 bases and the V segment lost 4 bases, leaving 5 bases of the junction unmatched. This CDR3 comprises 14 residues. Germline V lookup: CDR1 KGHSH, CDR2 LQKENI. The CDR3 DNA reads TGTGCCAGCTCACAACAGGGGCGGTATGAAAAACTGTTTTTT. This gives the protein CASSQQGRYEKLFF.

The DNA of the CDR3 is TGTGCCAGCAGCATATCTAGCGGGACAGGCCCCTACGAGCAGTACTTC. Amino acids: CASSISSGTGPYEQYF. The chain combines TRBV21-1 with TRBJ2-7; the table's TRBD2 call for D was not verified on the DNA. TRBV21-1 is shown as a pseudogene. The CDR3 spans 16 residues.

This clone came up a few times. The chain is built from TRBV27 and TRBJ2-7; TRBD2 aligns across 12 bases. The CDR3 is 19 residues long. V trimming: 4 bases; J trimming: 0 bases; junction bases outside the gene matches: 13. Germline CDR1 MNHEY, CDR2 SMNVEV (reference sequence). In DNA, the CDR3 is TGTGCCAGCAGTTCGCTCACTAGCGGGAGGTCTGGGAGCTCCTACGAGCAGTACTTC. Protein: CASSSLTSGRSGSSYEQYF.

In this sample, this clone turned up once. The chain is built from TRBV5-6 and TRBJ2-1; no clear D. V lost 2 bases and J lost 2, with 5 bases in between. The CDR3 sequence is 13 residues long. Germline V CDR1 and CDR2: SGHDT, YYEEEE. CDR3 in DNA: TGTGCCAGCAGCTTTAATCCCTACAATGAGCAGTTCTTC. Amino acid sequence: CASSFNPYNEQFF.

The chain couples TRBV4-1 to TRBJ1-1; TRBD1 matches at 8 bases. CDR1 is MGHRA, CDR2 YSYEKL, per germline. The CDR3 is made up of 15 amino acids. V dropped 4 bases and J dropped 5; count of bases not matched to a gene: 9. The CDR3 protein is CASSPHGQGMTEAFF. The CDR3 DNA reads as TGCGCCAGCAGCCCTCATGGACAGGGAATGACTGAAGCTTTCTTT.